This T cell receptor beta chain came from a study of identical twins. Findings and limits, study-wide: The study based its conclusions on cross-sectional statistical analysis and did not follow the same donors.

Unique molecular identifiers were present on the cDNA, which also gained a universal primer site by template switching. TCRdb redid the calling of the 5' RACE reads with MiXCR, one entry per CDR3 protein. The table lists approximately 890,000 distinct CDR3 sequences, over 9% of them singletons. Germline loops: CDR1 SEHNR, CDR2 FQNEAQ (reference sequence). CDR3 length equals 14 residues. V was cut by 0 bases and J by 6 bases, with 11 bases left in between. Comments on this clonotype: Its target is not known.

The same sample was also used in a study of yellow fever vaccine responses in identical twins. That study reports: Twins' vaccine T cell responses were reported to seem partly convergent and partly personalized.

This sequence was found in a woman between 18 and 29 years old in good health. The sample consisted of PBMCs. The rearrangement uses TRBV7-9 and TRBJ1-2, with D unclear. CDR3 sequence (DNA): TGTGCCAGCAGCTTAGCGTCGAGGGCGGATGGCTACACCTTC. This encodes CASSLASRADGYTF.